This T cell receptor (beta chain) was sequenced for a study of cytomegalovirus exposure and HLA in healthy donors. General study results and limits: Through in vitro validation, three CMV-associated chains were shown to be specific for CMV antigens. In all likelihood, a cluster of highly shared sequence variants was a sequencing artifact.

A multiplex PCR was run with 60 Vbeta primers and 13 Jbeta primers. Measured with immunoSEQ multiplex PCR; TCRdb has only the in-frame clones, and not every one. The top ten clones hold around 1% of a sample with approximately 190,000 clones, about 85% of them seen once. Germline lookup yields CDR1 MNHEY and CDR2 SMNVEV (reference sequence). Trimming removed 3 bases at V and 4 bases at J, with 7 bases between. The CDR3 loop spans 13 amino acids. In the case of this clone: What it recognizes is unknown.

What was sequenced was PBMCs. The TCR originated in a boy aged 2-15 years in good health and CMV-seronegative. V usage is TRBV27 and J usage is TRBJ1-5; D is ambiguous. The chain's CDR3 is CASSLSGNQPQHF. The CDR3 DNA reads TGTGCCAGCAGTTTGTCAGGTAATCAGCCCCAGCATTTT.